This TCR beta chain was documented in a study of T cell changes during pregnancy in multiple sclerosis. Profiled with immunoSEQ multiplex PCR; TCRdb holds only in-frame clones, not every one. The data hold about 100,000 clones, with around 92% observed a single time. The V gene lost 4 bases and the J gene lost 7 bases, with 11 bases spanning the gap. Per germline, CDR1 MGHRA and CDR2 YSYEKL. This CDR3 region has 14 residues. This sequence originates from a female donor with multiple sclerosis, enrolled in a pregnancy study. Sequencing used peripheral blood, obtained after pregnancy. V is TRBV4-1 and J is TRBJ1-6; no reliable D call. DNA for the CDR3: TGCGCCAGCAGCCCGCTACAGCTAAATTCACCCCTCCACTTT. This codes for CASSPLQLNSPLHF.